This T cell receptor (beta chain) was sequenced during a study of blood T cell repertoires in COVID-19. Study-level information: Italy, Spain and the United States were the sources of the convalescent and acute COVID-19 samples.

V lost 5 bases to trimming and J lost 4 bases, with 18 bases between them. Germline lookup yields CDR1 SEHNR and CDR2 FQNEAQ (reference sequence). The CDR3 loop spans 15 amino acids. Under the authors' procedure: Amplified reference gene primers provided the basis for estimating nucleated cell counts. Sequenced by immunoSEQ multiplex PCR; TCRdb stores in-frame clones only, minus some. The V and J calls and the clone size are those of that table, but D and trimming were determined from the DNA. The repertoire has about 28,000 clones, over 70% of them found once; the top ten carry more than 15%. The clonotype was recovered from a man between 65 and 85 years old with active COVID-19. The J gene is TRBJ2-7, the V gene TRBV7-9; the D gene is possibly TRBD1 (5 bases). The material sequenced was peripheral blood. CDR3 amino acids: CASSPLTDVRYEQYF. DNA of the CDR3: TGTGCCAGCAGCCCCCTGACAGACGTCAGGTACGAGCAGTACTTC.